What follows are 27 T cell receptor beta chains derived from one specimen sequenced in a study of beta chain features in type 1 diabetes. Findings and caveats of the study: Among all four CD4+ subsets, Type 1 diabetes patients had TCRB CDR3s that were moderately but significantly shorter.

The authors reverse transcribed all of the isolated RNA, so sequencing captured expressed TCRB transcripts. Sequencing used immunoSEQ multiplex PCR; TCRdb keeps in-frame clones, though not all of them. Among some 360,000 clones listed, 8.5% to 10% were seen once. Their antigens are not known. The sample was central memory CD4+ T cells from blood. The receptors were gathered from a man aged 25-45 years with type 1 diabetes.

This clone was observed a handful of times. The chain uses TRBV6-5 and TRBJ2-7; D call uncertain. The germline V gene encodes CDR1 MNHEY and CDR2 SVGAGI. This CDR3 contains 12 residues. V was clipped by 7 bases and J by 0 bases, with 7 bases between them. The CDR3 DNA sequence: TGTGCCAGCACGGGCAGCTCCTACGAGCAGTACTTC. It specifies CASTGSSYEQYF.

This clone turned up a few times. This chain links TRBV29-1 with TRBJ1-2; D gene uncertain. Germline V gene sequence: CDR1 SQVTM, CDR2 ANQGSEA. This CDR3 is 14 amino acids long. V was pared by 7 bases and J by 8 bases, with 23 bases between. Here the CDR3 reads CSDAPGANVAGYTF. In DNA, the CDR3 is TGCAGCGATGCCCCGGGAGCTAACGTGGCGGGCTACACCTTC.

This clone was picked up a small number of times. The chain employs TRBV4-2 and TRBJ2-7; weak D call: TRBD1 (7 bases). This CDR3 has 15 residues. Germline assignment: CDR1 LGHNA and CDR2 YNFKEQ. V lost 4 bases, J lost 2 bases, and 15 bases lay in between. CDR3 residues: CASSPGSGGTYEQYF. CDR3 coding DNA: TGTGCCAGCAGCCCGGGGTCAGGGGGGACCTACGAGCAGTACTTC.

This chain joins TRBV15 and TRBJ1-2, with TRBD1 matching 8 bases. This CDR3 region has 18 residues. After removal of 0 bases from V and 4 bases from J, the junction contained 13 bases not matched to a gene. Germline lookup yields CDR1 LNHNV and CDR2 YYDKDF (reference sequence). The CDR3 bases are TGTGCCACCAGCAGAGATTCAACCACAGGGGGGATCGGCTATGGCTACACCTTC. Protein: CATSRDSTTGGIGYGYTF. Based on the CDR3 plus reference TRBV15 and TRBJ1-2, the full variable domain is DAMVIQNPRYQVTQFGKPVTLSCSQTLNHNVMYWYQQKSSQAPKLLFHYYDKDFNNEADTPDNFQSRRPNTSFCFLDIRSPGLGDTAMYLCATSRDSTTGGIGYGYTFGSGTRLTVV.

This clone was found many times. The chain is built from TRBV4-1 and TRBJ2-3; D may be TRBD1 (6 bases). The length of the CDR3 is 14 residues. Germline lookup yields CDR1 MGHRA and CDR2 YSYEKL. Trimming took off 5 bases at V and 4 bases at J, with 13 bases between the two ends. The CDR3 sequence: CASSFGTTPDTQYF. In DNA form, the CDR3 reads TGCGCCAGCAGCTTCGGGACAACCCCAGATACGCAGTATTTT.

This clone has only a few counts. This rearrangement joins TRBV5-1 to TRBJ2-5; possibly TRBD1 for D (6 bases). There are 15 residues in the CDR3. V lost 0 bases, J lost 3 bases, and 12 bases lay in between. Germline V CDR1 and CDR2: SGHRS, YFSETQ. Here the CDR3 reads CASSLAPAGEETQYF. For the CDR3, the DNA is TGCGCCAGCAGCTTGGCCCCGGCAGGGGAAGAGACCCAGTACTTC. Full variable domain (rest looked up from reference TRBV5-1 and TRBJ2-5): KAGVTQTPRYLIKTRGQQVTLSCSPISGHRSVSWYQQTPGQGLQFLFEYFSETQRNKGNFPGRFSGRQFSNSRSEMNVSTLELGDSALYLCASSLAPAGEETQYFGPGTRLLVL.

This clone was observed at least ten times. This chain joins TRBV19 and TRBJ2-3; D is possibly TRBD2 (6 bases). The CDR3 length is 16 residues. The germline V gene has CDR1 LNHDA and CDR2 SQIVND (reference sequence). The V end lost 6 bases, the J end lost 4 bases, and 20 bases lay between the germline ends. The CDR3 bases are TGTGCCAGTAGGAGTCTTTGGGGGAGGAAGCCAGATACGCAGTATTTT. Translating it yields CASRSLWGRKPDTQYF.

V is TRBV11-2 and J is TRBJ2-3; TRBD1 matches 9 bases. Trimming removed 0 bases from V and 13 bases from J; junction bases left unmatched: 5. The CDR3 has 13 residues. From germline, CDR1 is SGHAT and CDR2 FQNNGV. The CDR3 region is CASSLDGQGKEYF. In DNA, the CDR3 is TGTGCCAGCAGCTTAGACGGACAGGGGAAGGAGTATTTT.

The chain combines TRBV19 with TRBJ2-1; D remains unclear. The CDR3 extends over 13 amino acids. Germline CDR1 LNHDA, CDR2 SQIVND (reference sequence). Trimming cost V 1 base and J 5 bases, with 6 bases left between them. CDR3 nucleotides: TGTGCCAGTAGTATAGTGGTGGACAATGAGCAGTTCTTC. Amino acid sequence: CASSIVVDNEQFF.

The V call is TRBV5-5, the J call TRBJ2-7, with 13 bases identical to TRBD2. The CDR3 is made up of 15 amino acids. Per germline, CDR1 SGHKS and CDR2 YYEKEE (reference sequence). Trimming removed 4 bases from V and 9 bases from J; junction bases left unmatched: 10. DNA for the CDR3: TGTGCCAGCAGCCAAGGGACTAGCGGGACCTTCGGGCAGTACTTC. It translates to CASSQGTSGTFGQYF.

In this sample, this clone turned up a few times. This rearrangement joins TRBV19 to TRBJ1-2, with TRBD1 matching over 9 bases. The junction had 21 bases not matched to a gene; V was cut back by 9 bases and J by 7 bases. The germline gives CDR1 LNHDA, CDR2 SQIVND (reference sequence). This CDR3 is 17 amino acids long. In DNA, the CDR3 is TGTGCCAGCCAAGGGACCACCGGACAGGGGAATAATGGTGGCTACACCTTC. It specifies CASQGTTGQGNNGGYTF.

The chain carries TRBV28 and TRBJ1-1; D not certain. The germline CDR1 and CDR2 sequences are MDHEN and SYDVKM. CDR3 size: 14 residues. Trimming shortened V by 2 bases and J by 5 bases, and 12 bases separated the two germline ends. The CDR3 DNA is TGTGCCAGCAGTTTAAACAGCCGTGGGACTGAAGCTTTCTTT. It yields the protein CASSLNSRGTEAFF.

This sequence joins TRBV7-9 and TRBJ1-2, with D possibly matching TRBD1 (6 bases). Per the germline V gene, CDR1 is SEHNR and CDR2 is FQNEAQ (reference sequence). The CDR3 runs 13 residues. V was trimmed by 0 bases and J by 6 bases, leaving 8 bases between them. CDR3 DNA: TGTGCCAGCAGCTTAGCGACAGGTGATGGCTACACCTTC. As protein: CASSLATGDGYTF.

The chain couples TRBV18 to TRBJ1-3, with D hard to call. This CDR3 is 14 amino acids long. Looked up from germline, CDR1 is KGHSH and CDR2 is LQKENI. V shed 6 bases and J shed 2 bases, with 11 bases lying between them. The CDR3 protein is CASSGSSAGNTIYF. Here the CDR3 DNA reads TGTGCCAGCTCGGGTTCCTCTGCTGGAAACACCATATATTTT.

The chain employs TRBV5-6 and TRBJ2-5; weak D call: TRBD1 (6 bases). Trimming pared 3 bases from V and 10 bases from J, leaving 16 bases between. CDR3 size: 13 residues. CDR1 and CDR2 from the germline V gene are SGHDT and YYEEEE. The CDR3 here is CASSYRPTGDQYF. CDR3 sequence (DNA): TGTGCCAGCAGCTACCGCCCGACAGGAGACCAGTACTTC. The full variable domain, rest sourced from reference TRBV5-6 and TRBJ2-5, is DAGVTQSPTHLIKTRGQQVTLRCSPKSGHDTVSWYQQALGQGPQFIFQYYEEEERQRGNFPDRFSGHQFPNYSSELNVNALLLGDSALYLCASSYRPTGDQYFGPGTRLLVL.

The table lists this clone with many counts. This chain uses TRBV29-1 with TRBJ2-2; TRBD1 matches at 7 bases. The CDR3 contains 13 residues. CDR1 and CDR2 from the germline V gene are SQVTM and ANQGSEA. V trimming: 6 bases; J trimming: 1 base; junction bases outside the gene matches: 2. The CDR3 spells CSVRQGNTGELFF. CDR3 DNA: TGCAGCGTGCGACAGGGGAACACCGGGGAGCTGTTTTTT.

This clone has only a few counts. The genes are TRBV13 and TRBJ2-7; perhaps TRBD2 as D (5 bases). Germline V CDR1 and CDR2: PRHDT, FYEKMQ (reference sequence). The CDR3 covers 13 residues. Trimming cost V 5 bases and J 4 bases, with 12 bases left between them. The CDR3 loop is CASSTRAVYEQYF. The CDR3 coding sequence is TGTGCCAGCAGCACGAGGGCTGTGTACGAGCAGTACTTC.

CDR3 sequence: CASSLARPTRGEKLFF. The DNA of the CDR3 is TGTGCCAGCAGCTTAGCCCGACCCACAAGGGGCGAAAAACTGTTTTTT. This chain joins TRBV25-1 and TRBJ1-4, with D maybe TRBD1 (5 bases). The length of the CDR3 is 16 residues. V was shortened by 6 bases and J by 8 bases, with 22 bases between the two germline ends. The germline V gene has CDR1 MGHDK and CDR2 SYGVNS.

This clone occurred a few times. J is TRBJ2-3 and V is TRBV9; D perhaps matches TRBD2 (5 bases). Trimming removed 4 bases from V and 4 bases from J, with 13 bases in between. Per the germline V gene, CDR1 is SGDLS and CDR2 is YYNGEE. The length of the CDR3 is 14 residues. The CDR3 protein is CASSQEGSADTQYF. The CDR3 DNA sequence: TGTGCCAGCAGCCAAGAGGGCTCCGCAGATACGCAGTATTTT.

The chain uses TRBV5-1 and TRBJ1-1; 8 positions match TRBD1. With V trimmed by 5 bases and J by 7 bases, 4 bases remained unmatched. Germline assignment: CDR1 SGHRS and CDR2 YFSETQ. The CDR3 extends over 12 amino acids. CDR3 sequence (DNA): TGCGCCAGCAGAATCACAGGGGGTGAAGCTTTCTTT. Protein: CASRITGGEAFF.

There are a few counts of this clone. V gene TRBV6-5 combines with J gene TRBJ2-7; D is undetermined. This CDR3 has 13 amino acids. Trimming removed 2 bases from V and 5 bases from J, with 10 bases in between. Germline assignment: CDR1 MNHEY and CDR2 SVGAGI. The CDR3 region has the DNA TGTGCCAGCAGTTACATCGAGTTTAACGAGCAGTACTTC. Translated, it gives CASSYIEFNEQYF.

The sample holds a few counts of this clone. The chain links TRBV19 to TRBJ2-7; D not certain. V shed 2 bases and J shed 2 bases, with 16 bases lying between them. Germline-derived CDR1 and CDR2 are LNHDA and SQIVND (reference sequence). The CDR3 totals 16 residues. CDR3 bases: TGTGCCAGTAGTATATCGGAGTTGGTGCCTACCTACGAGCAGTACTTC. Encoded protein: CASSISELVPTYEQYF.

The gene calls are TRBV9 and TRBJ2-5; no firm D call. V lost 0 bases and J lost 3, with 6 bases in between. This CDR3 comprises 13 residues. From germline, CDR1 is SGDLS and CDR2 YYNGEE. The CDR3 DNA reads TGTGCCAGCAGCGTAGGAGAGGAAGAGACCCAGTACTTC. Translated: CASSVGEEETQYF.

The chain uses TRBV27 and TRBJ2-7; 11 positions agree with TRBD2. V lost 10 bases to trimming and J lost 2 bases; unmatched junction nucleotides: 10. Germline CDR1 is MNHEY and CDR2 is SMNVEV (reference sequence). The CDR3 is 15 amino acids. CDR3: CATHGLAGPTYEQYF. The CDR3 bases are TGTGCCACCCACGGACTAGCGGGCCCCACCTACGAGCAGTACTTC.

In its sample, this clone was seen once. It may be a read error: a sequence one base away is much more abundant. The same CDR3 also results from other DNA sequences found in this sample. The J gene is TRBJ1-2, the V gene TRBV25-1; D is undetermined. There are 11 residues in the CDR3. Germline V CDR1 and CDR2: MGHDK, SYGVNS. Trimming shortened V by 8 bases and J by 2 bases, and 6 bases separated the two germline ends. CDR3 residues: CASGENYGYTF. For the CDR3, the DNA is TGTGCCAGCGGAGAAAACTATGGCTACACCTTC.

This clone has a handful of counts. This chain connects TRBV6-5 to TRBJ2-1; D is possibly TRBD2 (6 bases). CDR1 and CDR2 from the germline V gene are MNHEY and SVGAGI. The length of the CDR3 is 14 residues. Trimming shortened V by 5 bases and J by 12 bases, and 20 bases separated the two germline ends. The CDR3 nucleotides are TGTGCCAGCAGTACTCGGGACTCCTTGCGGGGGCAGTTCTTC. Translating gives CASSTRDSLRGQFF.

The chain links TRBV5-6 to TRBJ2-1; perhaps TRBD1 as D (8 bases). This CDR3 region has 15 residues. V lost 3 bases and J 0 bases, leaving 10 bases between the germline ends. Per the germline V gene, CDR1 is SGHDT and CDR2 is YYEEEE. The CDR3 DNA sequence: TGTGCCAGCAGCTACAGGGGGGGCTCCTACAATGAGCAGTTCTTC. Residues: CASSYRGGSYNEQFF. The complete variable domain, with remaining parts taken from reference TRBV5-6 and TRBJ2-1, reads DAGVTQSPTHLIKTRGQQVTLRCSPKSGHDTVSWYQQALGQGPQFIFQYYEEEERQRGNFPDRFSGHQFPNYSSELNVNALLLGDSALYLCASSYRGGSYNEQFFGPGTRLTVL.